Described below is a single TCR beta chain sequence and its context. Assay used: immunoSEQ multiplex PCR; TCRdb lists only in-frame clones, some missing. In the table there are hundreds of thousands of clones, 80% to 90% of which are singletons. The data derive from a study of shared T cell receptors in the human thymus. V was pared by 1 base and J by 5 bases, with 12 bases of the junction left unmatched. The CDR3 is made up of 17 amino acids. Germline V CDR1 and CDR2: SEHNR, FQNEAQ (reference sequence). These sequences were also reported in another study, on human thymus T cells. This second study says: Unrelated individuals had highly overlapping thymic repertoires, as reported in related research.

The chain is built from TRBV7-9 and TRBJ2-7; 9 bases map to TRBD1. The clonotype originates from a girl under three years old with a congenital heart defect. Input material: thymocytes. The CDR3 loop reads CASSLGIPRTGVHEQYF. The CDR3 DNA reads TGTGCCAGCAGCTTAGGTATTCCTCGGACAGGGGTCCACGAGCAGTACTTC.